Listed below are T cell receptor beta chains from one sample, sequenced in a study of glioma-infiltrating T cells. Using its own MiXCR run on the multiplex PCR reads, TCRdb lists one record per CDR3 protein. Among 300,000 to 400,000 distinct CDR3 sequences listed, 41% were seen once. The source material was glioma tissue, nonneoplastic brain tissue, or PBMCs (not recorded which). The receptors come from a human donor with low-grade glioma or glioblastoma, undergoing nonglioma brain surgery, or in good health (not recorded which). Both conserved end residues are part of each CDR3. The order of the fields is V gene, clone size, J gene, D gene, CDR3 protein, CDR3 DNA. A D gene is named only where the DNA matches it firmly. Size values are once, few and many counts, or a class for expanded clones, and some rows have none.

V: TRBV29-1; size: .; J: TRBJ1-2; D: TRBD1; CDR3: CSVELDRARDGYTF; DNA: TGCAGCGTTGAGCTGGACAGGGCCAGGGATGGCTACACCTTC
V: TRBV15; size: .; J: TRBJ1-1; D: .; CDR3: CATSRAGTGADTEAFF; DNA: TGTGCCACCAGCAGAGCCGGGACGGGGGCCGACACTGAAGCTTTCTTT
V: TRBV4-2; size: .; J: TRBJ1-1; D: .; CDR3: CASSQQSVGLEAFF; DNA: TGTGCCAGCAGCCAACAAAGCGTCGGCCTTGAGGCTTTCTTT
V: TRBV20-1; size: many; J: TRBJ1-5; D: .; CDR3: CSAEDSNSQPQHF; DNA: TGCAGTGCTGAAGACAGCAATTCCCAGCCCCAGCATTTT
V: TRBV20-1; size: .; J: TRBJ2-3; D: .; CDR3: CSARARCTYTQYF; DNA: TGCAGTGCTAGGGCTAGATGCACATATACGCAGTATTTT
V: TRBV7-2; size: .; J: TRBJ1-3; D: .; CDR3: CASSLDYGHSGNTIYF; DNA: TGTGCCAGCAGCTTAGACTACGGACACTCTGGAAACACCATATATTTT
V: TRBV7-6; size: few; J: TRBJ2-7; D: .; CDR3: CASSSFSTYEQYF; DNA: TGTGCCAGCAGCTCATTTTCCACCTACGAGCAGTACTTC
V: TRBV7-2; size: .; J: TRBJ2-1; D: TRBD2; CDR3: CASSSPTSGRAFEQFF; DNA: TGTGCCAGCAGCTCCCCGACTAGCGGGAGGGCCTTTGAGCAGTTCTTC
V: TRBV4-1; size: few; J: TRBJ1-1; D: .; CDR3: CASSQAGGGVDTEAFF; DNA: TGCGCCAGCAGCCAGGCCGGGGGCGGGGTCGACACTGAAGCTTTCTTT
V: TRBV12-3/TRBV12-4; size: .; J: TRBJ2-3; D: TRBD1; CDR3: CASRTDRGQDTQYF; DNA: TGTGCCAGCAGGACCGACAGGGGGCAAGATACGCAGTATTTT
V: TRBV20-1; size: .; J: TRBJ1-6; D: .; CDR3: CSASFSYNSSLHF; DNA: TGCAGTGCTAGTTTCAGCTATAATTCATCCCTCCACTTT
V: TRBV7-2; size: once; J: TRBJ1-1; D: .; CDR3: CASSWDLSTEAFF; DNA: TGTGCCAGCAGCTGGGACCTCTCGACTGAAGCTTTCTTT
V: TRBV28; size: once; J: TRBJ2-3; D: .; CDR3: CATITDTQYF; DNA: TGTGCCACCATCACAGATACGCAGTATTTT
V: TRBV7-2; size: many; J: TRBJ2-7; D: TRBD2; CDR3: CASSLVGSGVGEQYF; DNA: TGTGCCAGCAGCTTAGTAGGCAGCGGGGTCGGCGAGCAGTACTTC
V: TRBV4-2; size: few; J: TRBJ2-7; D: TRBD2; CDR3: CASSQPQREYYEQYF; DNA: TGTGCCAGCAGCCAGCCCCAGCGGGAGTACTACGAGCAGTACTTC
V: TRBV4-1; size: .; J: TRBJ2-7; D: TRBD2; CDR3: CASSQDLSGSSYEQYF; DNA: TGCGCCAGCAGCCAAGATTTAAGCGGGAGCTCCTACGAGCAGTACTTC
V: TRBV6-6; size: .; J: TRBJ1-4; D: .; CDR3: CAISPGSAGGGIERLFF; DNA: TGTGCCATCAGTCCCGGCAGTGCCGGAGGCGGAATTGAAAGACTGTTTTTT
V: TRBV4-3; size: few; J: TRBJ1-1; D: .; CDR3: CASSQDLGGSAEAFF; DNA: TGCGCCAGCAGCCAAGATTTGGGGGGCAGCGCTGAAGCTTTCTTT
V: TRBV3-1; size: .; J: TRBJ1-1; D: .; CDR3: CATGPRNTEAFF; DNA: TGTGCCACAGGGCCGAGGAACACTGAAGCTTTCTTT
V: TRBV6-2/TRBV6-3; size: once; J: TRBJ1-5; D: .; CDR3: CASSYGDQRQHF; DNA: TGTGCCAGCAGTTACGGCGATCAGCGCCAGCATTTT
V: TRBV27; size: .; J: TRBJ2-5; D: .; CDR3: CASSRGLYQETQYF; DNA: TGTGCCAGCAGCAGGGGCCTATACCAAGAGACCCAGTACTTC